This T cell receptor beta chain was identified in a study of post-analysis software for immune sequencing data. This clonotype appeared a few times. Its antigen remains unknown. Germline CDR1 reads LGHDT; CDR2 reads YNNKEL (reference sequence). The CDR3 length is 17 residues. After removal of 1 base from V and 4 bases from J, the junction contained 8 bases not matched to a gene. Points from the study as a whole: Significantly lower normalized Chao1 diversity was seen in multiple sclerosis patients than in controls. Patients showed TRBV5-6, TRBV5-1 and TRBV20-1 among five TRBV segments more frequent than in controls.

Carried by the TCR beta cDNA libraries were unique molecular identifiers. Input populations of about 0.85 to 11 million T cells gave rise to hundreds of thousands of cDNA molecules. TCRdb analysed the PCR reads with MiXCR anew, one entry per CDR3 protein. The table lists fewer than 850,000 distinct CDR3 sequences, around 45% of them singletons. The sequence was obtained from a girl under 18 with multiple sclerosis. This chain connects TRBV3-1 to TRBJ2-5; 11 nucleotides agree with TRBD2. Sequenced input: blood. In DNA, the CDR3 is TGTGCCAGCAGCCAAGGCCGATTAGGACTAGCGGGAGAGACCCAGTACTTC. It codes for CASSQGRLGLAGETQYF.